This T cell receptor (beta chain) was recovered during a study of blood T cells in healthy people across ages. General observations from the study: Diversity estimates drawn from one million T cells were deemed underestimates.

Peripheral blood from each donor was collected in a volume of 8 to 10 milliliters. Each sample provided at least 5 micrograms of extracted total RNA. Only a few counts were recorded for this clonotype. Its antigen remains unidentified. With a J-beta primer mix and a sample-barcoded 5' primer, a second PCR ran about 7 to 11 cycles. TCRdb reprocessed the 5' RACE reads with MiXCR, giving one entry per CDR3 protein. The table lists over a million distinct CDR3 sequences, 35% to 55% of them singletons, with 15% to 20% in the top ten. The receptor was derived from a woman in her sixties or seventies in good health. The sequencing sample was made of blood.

The CDR3 DNA reads as TGTGCCAGCAGCCAAGATCGCGGGCACTACGAGCAGTACTTC. This gives the protein CASSQDRGHYEQYF. V and J are TRBV4-2 and TRBJ2-7, with a possible D match to TRBD2 (5 bases). The germline V gene encodes CDR1 LGHNA and CDR2 YNFKEQ. The CDR3 spans 14 residues. The ends were cut back, 0 bases at V and 3 bases at J, with 9 bases in the middle.